The rows below give T cell receptor beta chains drawn from one sample of a study of T-cell memory formation after mild COVID-19. Each CDR3 protein gets one entry after TCRdb re-called the 5' RACE reads with MiXCR. This table holds a few hundred thousand distinct CDR3 sequences, under 8.5% found once. Input material: PBMCs or a T cell subset sorted from them (not recorded which). All receptors derive from a man between 18 and 29 years old who had mild COVID-19 (a few samples of this study predate the infection). Cell type and time point are not known. CDR3s include the opening cysteine and the closing phenylalanine or tryptophan. D genes are given only for firm matches. Size tells how often a clone was seen (once, few, many) or the class of an expanded clone, and some rows leave it out.

abundance	d_gene	v_gene	j_gene	CDR3nt	CDR3aa
few	.	TRBV7-6	TRBJ2-1	TGTGCCAGCAGCTTCGCGGATCCGATTAATGAGCAGTTCTTC	CASSFADPINEQFF
few	TRBD1	TRBV4-1	TRBJ2-2	TGCGCCAGCAGCCAAGATGGGACAGGGGTCGACGGGGAGCTGTTTTTT	CASSQDGTGVDGELFF
many	.	TRBV5-1	TRBJ2-1	TGCGCCAGCAGCTTGGTGAGGTCACAGATTCGTGATGAGCAGTTCTTC	CASSLVRSQIRDEQFF
many	TRBD2	TRBV4-1	TRBJ2-3	TGCGCCAGCAGCCAAGACCCCAGCGGGGGGGTCACAGATACGCAGTATTTT	CASSQDPSGGVTDTQYF
.	.	TRBV12-3/TRBV12-4	TRBJ2-2	TGTGCCAGCAGGCAGGGGGGTAACACCGGGGAGCTGTTTTTT	CASRQGGNTGELFF
once	TRBD1	TRBV7-3	TRBJ2-3	TGTGCCAGCAGCTTATTCCAGGGGGCGCCGGATACGCAGTATTTT	CASSLFQGAPDTQYF
.	.	TRBV12-3/TRBV12-4	TRBJ1-1	TGTGCCAGCAGTCTCCCAACGCTCGGGGCGGGGAGGGTGAACACTGAAGCTTTCTTT	CASSLPTLGAGRVNTEAFF
.	.	TRBV4-2	TRBJ1-2	TGTGCCAGCAGCCAGACCGACAGGAACTATGGCTACACCTTC	CASSQTDRNYGYTF
few	.	TRBV9	TRBJ1-6	TGTGCCAGCAGCGTAGGGGGTTATTCACCCCTCCACTTT	CASSVGGYSPLHF
many	.	TRBV7-2	TRBJ1-1	TGTGCCAGCAGAATACTTTTGGGCGGGTACACTGAAGCTTTCTTT	CASRILLGGYTEAFF
.	TRBD2	TRBV5-1	TRBJ2-3	TGCGCCAGCATTGCTAGCGGGGAGACCACAGATACGCAGTATTTT	CASIASGETTDTQYF
.	.	TRBV7-8	TRBJ1-6	TGTGCCAGCAGCTTAGGGGGCAGGGTAAAAAATTCACCCCTCCACTTT	CASSLGGRVKNSPLHF
few	TRBD1	TRBV5-5	TRBJ2-3	TGTGCCAGCAGCTGGATCGGGACAGAACTCGCAGATACGCAGTATTTT	CASSWIGTELADTQYF
.	.	TRBV5-1	TRBJ2-3	TGCGCCAGCAGATCGGACGGGTTTACAGATACGCAGTATTTT	CASRSDGFTDTQYF
once	.	TRBV29-1	TRBJ2-7	TGCAGCGTCGGCTACATGTCCGGCTACGAGCAGTACTTC	CSVGYMSGYEQYF
.	TRBD1	TRBV6-2/TRBV6-3	TRBJ2-6	TGTGCCAGCAGTGGCTGGGACAGCCCGTCGGGGGCCAACGTCCTGACTTTC	CASSGWDSPSGANVLTF
many	.	TRBV7-6	TRBJ2-3	TGTGCCAGCACGGGAGGGGGCCTTTCTACGCAGTATTTT	CASTGGGLSTQYF